This is a list of T cell receptor beta chains from one sample in a study of T cell therapy after organ transplantation. The repertoire was sequenced with immunoSEQ multiplex PCR; TCRdb's copy has only in-frame clones and lacks some. The sample includes around 1,800 clones, roughly 89% of them seen just once. These receptors have no known antigen. The source material was CD8+ T cells from blood, sampled after autologous CMV-specific T cell therapy. The origin of the receptors is a human patient who had received a solid organ transplant and had CMV disease. Some T cells may be supplied by the graft donor. CDR3s include the opening cysteine and the closing phenylalanine or tryptophan. Fields, in order: CDR3 length, J gene, D gene, V gene, clone size, CDR3 DNA, CDR3 protein. D genes are given only for firm matches. The size field is filled for only some rows; it gives once, few, many or a size class.

15	TRBJ1-1	-	TRBV19	-	TGTGCCAGTATTAGCCGGAGGGAGGGGAACACTGAAGCTTTCTTT	CASISRREGNTEAFF
13	TRBJ1-1	-	TRBV7-6	once	TGTGCCAGCAGCTATAAGCTGAACACTGAAGCTTTCTTT	CASSYKLNTEAFF
16	TRBJ1-4	-	TRBV4-1	-	TGCGCCAGCAGCCCCAGCGAATGGGATCTTAATGAAAAACTGTTTTTT	CASSPSEWDLNEKLFF
12	TRBJ2-1	-	TRBV4-1	-	TGCGCCAGCAGCCAACCCTACAATGAGCAGTTCTTC	CASSQPYNEQFF
12	TRBJ2-5	-	TRBV28	-	TGTGCCTGCAATGGAGGAAAAGAGACCCAGTACTTC	CACNGGKETQYF
15	TRBJ2-7	TRBD1	TRBV27	few	TGTGCCAGCAGTTTATTATCAGGGGGCTCTTACGAGCAGTACTTC	CASSLLSGGSYEQYF
13	TRBJ2-2	-	TRBV25-1	few	TGTGCCAGCAGTGCCGGTATTCCCGGGGAGCTGTTTTTT	CASSAGIPGELFF
14	TRBJ1-4	-	TRBV14	-	TGTGCCAGAAACCTTATGGGGACTAATGAAAAACTGTTTTTT	CARNLMGTNEKLFF
13	TRBJ1-1	-	TRBV30	-	TGTGCCTGGAGCCCTGGCGGGGGGCCTGAAGCTTTCTTT	CAWSPGGGPEAFF
15	TRBJ2-1	-	TRBV27	-	TGTGCCAGCAGTTTTTCCAGAGGCGCCTACAATGAGCAGTTCTTC	CASSFSRGAYNEQFF
15	TRBJ2-2	TRBD2	TRBV9	-	TGTGCCAGCAGCCCTAGCGGGGGCCACACCGGGGAGCTGTTTTTT	CASSPSGGHTGELFF
13	TRBJ2-1	-	TRBV27	once	TGTGCCAGCAGTTACGCAACCGGCAATGAGCAGTTCTTC	CASSYATGNEQFF
14	TRBJ2-2	-	TRBV6-1	-	TGTGCCAGCAGGGCCTTCAGGGTCACCGGGGAGCTGTTTTTT	CASRAFRVTGELFF
16	TRBJ2-1	TRBD1	TRBV27	-	TGTGCCAGCAGTTACTTGACAGGGGTCTCCTACAATGAGCAGTTCTTC	CASSYLTGVSYNEQFF
15	TRBJ2-1	TRBD2	TRBV7-3	-	TGTGCCAGCAGCTTAATAGCGGGGGGGAGCAATGAGCAGTTCTTC	CASSLIAGGSNEQFF
17	TRBJ2-6	-	TRBV1	-	TGCACCAGCAGCTGGAAAAGTGCACAAAGTCGGGCCAACGTCCTGACTTTC	CTSSWKSAQSRANVLTF